This T cell receptor (beta chain) was recovered during a study of vaccination and CD4 T cells after COVID-19. The Oncomine TCR Beta short-read assay was applied to DNA of cultured CD4+ T cells. TCRdb reprocessed the PCR reads via MiXCR and lists one record per CDR3 protein. The sample yields fewer than 20,000 distinct CDR3 sequences, about 54% seen once. V lost 6 bases, J lost 1 base, and 9 bases lay in between. Per the germline V gene, CDR1 is SEHNR and CDR2 is FQNEAQ (reference sequence). The CDR3 is 13 residues long. This clonotype was seen a few times. Antigen specificity is unknown. Treatment indicated: approximately 9-day PBMC culture with coronavirus spike peptide pools or control peptides (ViraFEST assay).

The chain has TRBV7-9 and TRBJ1-1, with a tentative D call TRBD1 (5 bases). This receptor was taken from a human donor with COVID-19. The sample in question was cultured CD4+ T cells from blood, obtained after SARS-CoV-2 vaccination. CDR3 residues: CASRITGNTEAFF. The CDR3, as DNA: TGTGCCAGCAGAATCACAGGGAACACTGAAGCTTTCTTT.